Listed here are 32 T cell receptor beta chains from one sample, sequenced in a study of T cells in Graves' hyperthyroidism and ophthalmopathy. Researchers amplified the TCR beta CDR3 regions from RNA transcripts. Initially, a first-round RT-PCR of the TCR CDR3 employed the HTBI primer set. TCRdb fed the multiplex PCR reads into MiXCR, producing one record per CDR3 protein. Of some 350,000 distinct CDR3 sequences listed, around 13% are singletons. The sample was blood. The receptors were gathered from a woman aged 40 to 50 with Graves' ophthalmopathy.

This clonotype was recorded at least ten times. This chain joins TRBV20-1 and TRBJ1-1, with 7 bases fitting TRBD1. Looked up from germline, CDR1 is DFQATT and CDR2 is SNEGSKA (reference sequence). The CDR3 is made up of 13 amino acids. The ends lost 0 bases at V and 6 bases at J; junction bases unmatched: 4. CDR3 amino acids: CSARDPTGPEAFF. The CDR3 nucleotides read TGCAGTGCTAGAGACCCGACAGGGCCTGAAGCTTTCTTT.

The rearrangement links TRBV11-3 to TRBJ2-3; D is perhaps TRBD1 or TRBD2 (6 bases each). This CDR3 region has 15 residues. Trimming left V 5 bases short and J 2 bases short, with 14 bases between. In germline, CDR1 is SGHNT, CDR2 YENEEA. CDR3 in amino acids: CASSIRGAYTDTQYF. In DNA, the CDR3 is TGTGCCAGCAGCATAAGGGGGGCCTACACAGATACGCAGTATTTT.

This clonotype was counted between two and nine times. The chain has TRBV4-1 and TRBJ2-7, with 7 bases that match TRBD2. This CDR3 region has 15 residues. Germline-derived CDR1 and CDR2 are MGHRA and YSYEKL. V lost 3 bases and J lost 4; bases outside the gene matches: 9. The CDR3 coding sequence is TGCGCCAGCAGCCAGTTTGGGAGGGAAGAGTACGAGCAGTACTTC. Protein product: CASSQFGREEYEQYF.

This sequence joins TRBV5-1 and TRBJ2-1; 12 bases match TRBD1. V lost 4 bases and J lost 7; bases outside the gene matches: 15. CDR1 is SGHRS, CDR2 YFSETQ, per germline. CDR3 length equals 18 residues. The CDR3 spells CASSALKPGQGAGNEQFF. The CDR3 coding sequence is TGCGCCAGCAGCGCCCTAAAACCGGGACAGGGGGCCGGTAATGAGCAGTTCTTC. Full variable domain (remainder filled in from reference TRBV5-1 and TRBJ2-1): KAGVTQTPRYLIKTRGQQVTLSCSPISGHRSVSWYQQTPGQGLQFLFEYFSETQRNKGNFPGRFSGRQFSNSRSEMNVSTLELGDSALYLCASSALKPGQGAGNEQFFGPGTRLTVL.

This clonotype was detected ten times or more. CDR3 loop: CASSLDQLQETQYF. The CDR3 DNA reads TGTGCCAGCAGCTTAGACCAGCTCCAAGAGACCCAGTACTTC. The chain recombines TRBV11-3 with TRBJ2-5; D unclear. The CDR3 totals 14 residues. CDR1 is SGHNT and CDR2 is YENEEA in the germline V gene. The V and J ends lost 0 bases and 1 base respectively, with 6 bases between them.

The rearrangement links TRBV27 to TRBJ2-1, with 8 bases identical to TRBD1. The CDR3 has 16 residues. Unmatched junction bases numbered 9, after V lost 6 bases and J lost 2 bases. Looked up from germline, CDR1 is MNHEY and CDR2 is SMNVEV (reference sequence). The CDR3 spells CASRTNPGQAYNEQFF. CDR3 DNA: TGTGCCAGCAGAACAAATCCGGGACAGGCCTACAATGAGCAGTTCTTC.

This clonotype was observed at least ten times. J is TRBJ2-4 and V is TRBV3-1; tentative D call: TRBD2 (7 bases). The CDR3 loop spans 15 amino acids. Germline CDR1 and CDR2: LGHDT and YNNKEL (reference sequence). V lost 3 bases and J 8 bases, leaving 17 bases between the germline ends. The CDR3, as DNA: TGTGCCAGCAGCCATTGGGGGGGGGCCGAAGACATTCAGTACTTC. This encodes CASSHWGGAEDIQYF.

This clonotype was seen more than once but under ten times. CDR3: CASSPLGGRGNTIYF. In nucleotides, the CDR3 is TGTGCCAGCAGCCCCCTTGGGGGCAGAGGAAACACCATATATTTT. This chain connects TRBV7-9 to TRBJ1-3; possibly TRBD1 for D (6 bases). Trimming took 5 bases from V and 4 from J, leaving 15 bases between them. The germline V gene encodes CDR1 SEHNR and CDR2 FQNEAQ (reference sequence). This CDR3 region has 15 residues. Looking up the rest from reference TRBV7-9 and TRBJ1-3 gives the full variable domain: DTGVSQNPRHKITKRGQNVTFRCDPISEHNRLYWYRQTLGQGPEFLTYFQNEAQLEKSRLLSDRFSAERPKGSFSTLEIQRTEQGDSAMYLCASSPLGGRGNTIYFGEGSWLTVV.

This clonotype was seen many times. J is TRBJ2-7 and V is TRBV2; TRBD1 is a possible D gene (5 bases). This CDR3 has 14 amino acids. From germline, CDR1 is SNHLY and CDR2 FYNNEI. Trimming took 3 bases from V and 2 from J, leaving 11 bases between them. The CDR3 DNA reads as TGTGCCAGCAGTGAGTCAGGGCGCCCCTACGAGCAGTACTTC. Amino acids: CASSESGRPYEQYF.

The chain combines TRBV5-4 with TRBJ1-1, with D maybe TRBD1 (5 bases). Germline CDR1 SGHNT, CDR2 YYREEE (reference sequence). The CDR3 is 15 residues long. V shed 2 bases and J shed 1 base, with 12 bases lying between them. The CDR3 region has the DNA TGTGCCAGCAGCTTTATCACAGGTGAGAACACTGAAGCTTTCTTT. It yields the protein CASSFITGENTEAFF.

The chain has TRBV4-1 and TRBJ2-2; D is possibly TRBD1 (5 bases). V shed 1 base and J shed 7 bases, with 13 bases lying between them. CDR1 is MGHRA and CDR2 is YSYEKL in the germline V gene. This CDR3 has 15 residues. The CDR3 DNA reads TGCGCCAGCAGCCAAGGCGTCAGGGTGAACGGGGAGCTGTTTTTT. Amino acid sequence: CASSQGVRVNGELFF.

This clonotype was counted ten times or more. The chain joins TRBV10-2 to TRBJ1-4, with TRBD1 matching 8 bases. V lost 5 bases to trimming and J lost 7 bases; unmatched junction nucleotides: 3. This CDR3 has 13 amino acids. Germline assignment: CDR1 WSHSY and CDR2 SAAADI. CDR3 loop: CASSRDRLEKLFF. DNA of the CDR3: TGCGCCAGCAGTAGGGACAGGCTTGAAAAACTGTTTTTT.

This clonotype has at least ten counts. This chain links TRBV19 with TRBJ2-2; 7 nucleotides line up with TRBD2. Germline CDR1 LNHDA, CDR2 SQIVND (reference sequence). The junction had 11 bases not matched to a gene; V was cut back by 3 bases and J by 1 base. The length of the CDR3 is 18 residues. The CDR3 DNA follows: TGTGCCAGTAGTATCCTCTCTCCCCAGCGGGGGAACACCGGGGAGCTGTTTTTT. Translated, it gives CASSILSPQRGNTGELFF. The whole variable domain, remainder taken from reference TRBV19 and TRBJ2-2, is DGGITQSPKYLFRKEGQNVTLSCEQNLNHDAMYWYRQDPGQGLRLIYYSQIVNDFQKGDIAEGYSVSREKKESFPLTVTSAQKNPTAFYLCASSILSPQRGNTGELFFGEGSRLTVL.

Many counts were recorded for this clonotype. This chain connects TRBV6-5 to TRBJ2-4, with D perhaps given as TRBD1 or TRBD2 (5 bases each). The V end was cut by 2 bases, the J end by 8 bases, with 13 bases between. Germline CDR1 MNHEY, CDR2 SVGAGI. The CDR3 totals 14 residues. CDR3 protein: CASSYTGERDIQYF. The CDR3 DNA is TGTGCCAGCAGTTACACAGGAGAGAGGGACATTCAGTACTTC.

This clonotype has ten or more counts. The V gene is TRBV6-2 or TRBV6-3, the J gene TRBJ2-1; the match to TRBD2 covers 8 bases. The germline gives CDR1 MNHEY, CDR2 SVGEGT. The CDR3 consists of 12 residues. The trim removed 8 bases at V and 9 bases at J, leaving 6 bases unmatched. The chain's CDR3 is CASGFSGIEQFF. In nucleotides, the CDR3 is TGTGCCAGCGGGTTTAGCGGGATTGAGCAGTTCTTC.

This clonotype has only a few counts. The chain links TRBV7-8 to TRBJ2-1; 9 positions agree with TRBD2. The CDR3 is made up of 17 amino acids. Looked up from germline, CDR1 is SGHVS and CDR2 is FQNEAQ. V gave up 2 bases and J gave up 5 bases; unmatched junction bases: 10. The CDR3 nucleotides are TGTGCCAGCAGCTTACAATGGCGGGAGGGCCCCGACAATGAGCAGTTCTTC. This encodes CASSLQWREGPDNEQFF.

This clonotype was picked up a small number of times. The CDR3 nucleotides are TGTGCCCTATCGCACCAGGGGGAGAGGCAGTACTTC. Translation gives CALSHQGERQYF. This chain connects TRBV7-9 to TRBJ2-7; TRBD1 matches at 7 bases. Trimming cost V 11 bases and J 9 bases; bases outside gene matches: 13. CDR1 is SEHNR, CDR2 FQNEAQ, per germline (reference sequence). The CDR3 is made up of 12 amino acids.

There are many counts of this clonotype. The V gene is TRBV12-3 or TRBV12-4, the J gene TRBJ2-5, with 8 bases lining up with TRBD2. The J segment lost 5 bases and the V segment lost 7 bases, leaving 9 bases of the junction unmatched. The CDR3 extends over 14 amino acids. CDR3 nucleotide sequence: TGTGCCAGCACCTTAGACGGGGGGGGGGAGACCCAGTACTTC. Translating gives CASTLDGGGETQYF.

V gene TRBV19 combines with J gene TRBJ1-2; D might be TRBD1 (5 bases). The CDR3 runs to 17 residues. V dropped 9 bases and J dropped 2 bases, with 25 bases sitting between them. Germline CDR1 reads LNHDA; CDR2 reads SQIVND (reference sequence). The CDR3 coding sequence is TGTGCCAGCGGAACCTCATCGGGGCGTCCAGCCAACTATGGCTACACCTTC. It is translated as CASGTSSGRPANYGYTF.

The V call is TRBV19, the J call TRBJ1-5; tentative D call: TRBD1 (5 bases). The V end lost 9 bases, the J end lost 5 bases, and 14 bases lay between the germline ends. Germline V gives CDR1 LNHDA, CDR2 SQIVND (reference sequence). CDR3 length: 13 amino acids. The CDR3 nucleotides are TGTGCCAGCCAGACAGTTCAGGATCAGCCCCAGCATTTT. Protein: CASQTVQDQPQHF.

There are many counts of this clonotype. The chain combines TRBV9 with TRBJ2-1; D call uncertain. The V end lost 0 bases, the J end lost 2 bases, and 12 bases lay between the germline ends. Germline assignment: CDR1 SGDLS and CDR2 YYNGEE. This CDR3 contains 16 residues. CDR3 residues: CASSVAILWPYNEQFF. In nucleotides, the CDR3 is TGTGCCAGCAGCGTAGCCATTCTATGGCCCTACAATGAGCAGTTCTTC.

This clonotype was found many times. The V gene is TRBV28, the J gene TRBJ1-5; no clear D. V lost 6 bases to trimming and J lost 2 bases, with 14 bases between them. The germline CDR1 and CDR2 sequences are MDHEN and SYDVKM. The CDR3 is 15 residues long. CDR3 amino acids: CASSPLINGNQPQHF. The CDR3 DNA is TGTGCCAGCAGCCCCTTAATCAATGGCAATCAGCCCCAGCATTTT. Drawing the rest from reference TRBV28 and TRBJ1-5, the complete variable domain is DVKVTQSSRYLVKRTGEKVFLECVQDMDHENMFWYRQDPGLGLRLIYFSYDVKMKEKGDIPEGYSVSREKKERFSLILESASTNQTSMYLCASSPLINGNQPQHFGDGTRLSIL.

This clonotype was counted many times. This sequence joins TRBV19 and TRBJ2-7; D remains unclear. Per the germline V gene, CDR1 is LNHDA and CDR2 is SQIVND (reference sequence). V dropped 7 bases and J dropped 5 bases, with 15 bases sitting between them. This CDR3 is 13 amino acids long. CDR3 sequence (DNA): TGTGCCAGTACCGCGACCGGCTGGGACGAGCAGTACTTC. This encodes CASTATGWDEQYF.

This clonotype has just a few counts. In DNA form, the CDR3 reads TGTGCCATCAGACCCTATCAGGGGTACGAGCAGTACTTC. Amino acids: CAIRPYQGYEQYF. This chain uses TRBV10-3 with TRBJ2-7, with D possibly matching TRBD1 (6 bases). V was cut by 6 bases and J by 4 bases, with 13 bases left in between. The CDR3 length is 13 residues. Germline assignment: CDR1 ENHRY and CDR2 SYGVKD.

The sample holds many counts of this clonotype. The CDR3 here is CASGGQGKTQYF. The CDR3, as DNA: TGTGCCAGCGGGGGACAGGGAAAGACCCAGTACTTC. This rearrangement joins TRBV6-1 to TRBJ2-5, with 9 bases matching TRBD1. Germline CDR1 MNHNS, CDR2 SASEGT. The CDR3 extends over 12 amino acids. With 8 bases clipped from V and 6 bases from J, the junction kept 4 bases outside the gene matches.

V usage is TRBV7-9 and J usage is TRBJ2-3; 10 bases align to TRBD2. Germline assignment: CDR1 SEHNR and CDR2 FQNEAQ (reference sequence). CDR3 length: 15 amino acids. V was clipped by 5 bases and J by 0 bases; unmatched bases: 2. CDR3 coding DNA: TGTGCCAGCAGCACTAGCGGGGTGAGCACAGATACGCAGTATTTT. Its protein product is CASSTSGVSTDTQYF.

This clonotype appeared many times. This chain connects TRBV2 to TRBJ1-1, with TRBD1 matching over 7 bases. This CDR3 has 13 amino acids. The V segment lost 8 bases and the J segment 6 bases; nucleotides outside the gene matches: 9. Germline V CDR1 and CDR2: SNHLY, FYNNEI. The CDR3 region is CASADRVSAEAFF. DNA of the CDR3: TGTGCCAGCGCCGACAGGGTAAGCGCTGAAGCTTTCTTT.

This clonotype was recorded a few times. This chain links TRBV18 with TRBJ1-1; no reliable D call. This CDR3 comprises 13 residues. Germline V gene lookup returns CDR1 KGHSH and CDR2 LQKENI. V dropped 5 bases and J dropped 2 bases, with 9 bases sitting between them. The CDR3 loop reads CASSTQFNTEAFF. The DNA for the CDR3 is TGTGCCAGCTCAACCCAATTTAACACTGAAGCTTTCTTT.

This clonotype was observed many times. V and J are TRBV2 and TRBJ2-3; D ambiguous. CDR3 length equals 14 residues. V lost 2 bases, J lost 1 base, and 7 bases lay in between. CDR1 and CDR2 (germline): SNHLY, FYNNEI. CDR3 bases: TGTGCCAGCAGTGAACAGCTGGGCACAGATACGCAGTATTTT. It translates to CASSEQLGTDTQYF.

The gene calls are TRBV29-1 and TRBJ2-3; 9 nucleotides align to TRBD2. Germline V lookup: CDR1 SQVTM, CDR2 ANQGSEA. V shed 1 base and J 3 bases; nucleotides not matched to a gene: 11. The CDR3 is 17 residues long. CDR3 amino acids: CSVEVTRGSGSTDTQYF. The DNA for the CDR3 is TGCAGCGTTGAAGTTACCCGGGGTAGCGGGAGTACAGATACGCAGTATTTT.

Ten or more counts support this clonotype. The chain carries TRBV3-1 and TRBJ1-1, with D unresolved. Trimming cost V 1 base and J 4 bases, with 4 bases left between them. Germline CDR1 and CDR2: LGHDT and YNNKEL (reference sequence). This CDR3 region has 12 residues. CDR3 DNA: TGTGCCAGCAGCCAAGTCTCCACTGAAGCTTTCTTT. This sequence encodes CASSQVSTEAFF.

At least ten counts were recorded for this clonotype. The CDR3 sequence is CASSLAREGNYGYTF. Here the CDR3 DNA reads TGTGCCAGCAGCTTAGCAAGGGAGGGAAACTATGGCTACACCTTC. The chain employs TRBV7-9 and TRBJ1-2; D unresolved. Germline CDR1 and CDR2: SEHNR and FQNEAQ (reference sequence). Trimming took off 0 bases at V and 2 bases at J, with 10 bases between the two ends. The CDR3 extends over 15 amino acids.